Listed here are 12 T cell receptor beta chains from one sample, sequenced in a study of OX40 agonist ivuxolimab in advanced cancers. Some clones are missing from TCRdb's copy, which holds only in-frame ones; the method was immunoSEQ multiplex PCR. The sample includes 55,000 to 65,000 clones, roughly nine tenths of them seen just once. The sequenced sample was CD4+ or CD8+ T cells sorted from blood, obtained in a trial of the OX40 agonist ivuxolimab. These receptors all come from an adult with an advanced solid tumor such as melanoma, head and neck, liver or kidney cancer.

The J gene is TRBJ2-2, the V gene TRBV14; 7 nucleotides match TRBD2. The CDR3 runs to 14 residues. Per the germline V gene, CDR1 is SGHDN and CDR2 is FVKESK. The J segment lost 2 bases and the V segment lost 9 bases, leaving 6 bases of the junction unmatched. CDR3 sequence reads: CASRGLLNTGELFF. CDR3 coding DNA: TGTGCCAGTAGGGGACTATTAAACACCGGGGAGCTGTTTTTT.

The table lists this clone with a count of one. The rearrangement uses TRBV7-9 and TRBJ2-3; unclear D gene. CDR1 and CDR2 from the germline V gene are SEHNR and FQNEAQ (reference sequence). V was shortened by 1 base and J by 3 bases, with 2 bases between the two germline ends. There are 12 residues in the CDR3. The CDR3 reads CASSLDTDTQYF. CDR3 coding DNA: TGTGCCAGCAGCTTAGATACAGATACGCAGTATTTT.

V and J are TRBV6-6 and TRBJ2-1, with D possibly TRBD2 on 6 matching bases. Trimming cost V 5 bases and J 3 bases, with 14 bases left between them. Germline V gives CDR1 MNHNY, CDR2 SVGAGI (reference sequence). The CDR3 length is 15 residues. The CDR3 sequence: CASSKTEGYYNEQFF. The CDR3 DNA reads TGTGCCAGCAGTAAGACGGAGGGATACTACAATGAGCAGTTCTTC.

This clone has a handful of counts. This rearrangement joins TRBV6-6 to TRBJ1-1; no definite D call. CDR1 and CDR2 from the germline V gene are MNHNY and SVGAGI (reference sequence). This CDR3 region has 12 residues. V lost 6 bases and J 5 bases, leaving 10 bases between the germline ends. Written as DNA, the CDR3 is TGTGCCAGCAGCCCGGGTGGGACTGAAGCTTTCTTT. Protein product: CASSPGGTEAFF.

This clone appeared once. The V call is TRBV5-6, the J call TRBJ2-1, with 12 positions matching TRBD2. J was trimmed by 5 bases and V by 4 bases; bases with no gene match: 10. From germline, CDR1 is SGHDT and CDR2 YYEEEE. The CDR3 is 17 amino acids. The CDR3 coding sequence is TGTGCCAGCAGCCTTTTGACTAGCGGGAGAAGAGACAATGAGCAGTTCTTC. Its translation: CASSLLTSGRRDNEQFF.

The chain is built from TRBV6-6 and TRBJ1-2, with 7 bases that match TRBD1. V lost 0 bases and J lost 10; bases outside the gene matches: 11. The CDR3 is made up of 15 amino acids. Per germline, CDR1 MNHNY and CDR2 SVGAGI (reference sequence). This CDR3 is CASSYSGGTVLFYTF. CDR3 nucleotide sequence: TGTGCCAGCAGTTACTCCGGCGGGACAGTCCTTTTCTACACCTTC.

V usage is TRBV11-2 and J usage is TRBJ2-5, with D uncertain. CDR1 and CDR2 (germline): SGHAT, FQNNGV. This CDR3 comprises 14 residues. V lost 1 base and J lost 5, with 11 bases in between. The DNA for the CDR3 is TGTGCCAGCAGCTTAGGGGGTGTTGTGGAGACCCAGTACTTC. This sequence encodes CASSLGGVVETQYF.

V usage is TRBV7-2 and J usage is TRBJ2-3; a weak D match, TRBD1 (5 bases). V was clipped by 7 bases and J by 4 bases, with 18 bases between them. The CDR3 loop spans 15 amino acids. Per germline, CDR1 SGHTA and CDR2 FQGNSA. The DNA of the CDR3 is TGTGCCAGCACCAGCTCCTCAAGGGGTCCAGATACGCAGTATTTT. The encoded protein is CASTSSSRGPDTQYF.

This chain uses TRBV21-1 with TRBJ2-7; the D call in the table, TRBD2, was not verified against the DNA. TRBV21-1 is described as a pseudogene. This CDR3 contains 15 residues. The CDR3 here is CASSKEKAGAHEQYF. In DNA, the CDR3 is TGTGCCAGCAGCAAAGAAAAAGCGGGAGCCCACGAGCAGTACTTC.

This rearrangement joins TRBV11-1 to TRBJ2-7; 8 bases agree with TRBD1. This CDR3 has 13 amino acids. V trimming: 6 bases; J trimming: 6 bases; junction bases outside the gene matches: 7. Germline V gene lookup returns CDR1 SGHAT and CDR2 FQDESV (reference sequence). DNA for the CDR3: TGTGCCAGCAGGCAGACAGGGGATAGCGAGCAGTACTTC. Its translation is CASRQTGDSEQYF.

The chain couples TRBV10-1 to TRBJ2-4; 7 bases map to TRBD2. The V segment lost 5 bases and the J segment 7 bases; nucleotides outside the gene matches: 8. The CDR3 has 14 amino acids. Germline lookup yields CDR1 WNHNN and CDR2 SYGVQD (reference sequence). This chain's CDR3 is CASSPGGRPNIQYF. DNA for the CDR3: TGCGCCAGCAGTCCGGGGGGACGGCCTAACATTCAGTACTTC.

This clone was seen a single time. V gene TRBV30 combines with J gene TRBJ2-7; 8 positions agree with TRBD2. Germline values: CDR1 GTSNPN, CDR2 SVGIG (reference sequence). The CDR3 spans 14 residues. The V gene end was trimmed by 1 base and the J gene end by 7 bases; junction bases not matched to a gene: 9. The CDR3 sequence is CAWSGSGGLFEQYF. As DNA, the CDR3 is TGTGCCTGGAGTGGGAGCGGGGGCTTGTTTGAGCAGTACTTC.